A selection of T cell receptor beta chains follows, all from one sample in a study of long-term antiretroviral therapy in people with HIV. Data came from immunoSEQ multiplex PCR; TCRdb stores just in-frame clones and leaves some out. In the table there are about 25,000 clones, about 88% of which are singletons. This specimen consisted of unsorted PBMCs, obtained 1.9 years after starting antiretroviral therapy. These TCRs come from a woman in her 30s with HIV. Both conserved end residues are part of each CDR3. D genes are given only for firm matches. Clone sizes are given selectively: once, few, many, or a class where the clone is expanded.

TGTGCCAGCAGTTATCGGGGGGGCACTGAAGCTTTCTTT CASSYRGGTEAFF 13 - TRBJ1-1 TRBV6-5 -
TGTGCCAGCAGCTTTGGCGGGGGTTCCTACGAGCAGTACTTC CASSFGGGSYEQYF 14 - TRBJ2-7 TRBV11-2 TRBD2
TGTGCCAGCAGCTTACAGGGCTACAATTCACCCCTCCACTTT CASSLQGYNSPLHF 14 once TRBJ1-6 TRBV7-3 -
TGTGCCAGTAGTCTCCCTTTGCGTGAGCAGTTCTTC CASSLPLREQFF 12 - TRBJ2-1 TRBV19 -
TGTGCCAGCAGCTTTCACAGGGGGCGATTTAGGACCGGGGAGCTGTTTTTT CASSFHRGRFRTGELFF 17 - TRBJ2-2 TRBV7-8 TRBD1
TGTGCCAGCAGTTATGGGACTATTAATGAAAAACTGTTTTTT CASSYGTINEKLFF 14 - TRBJ1-4 TRBV6-5 -
TGTGCCAGCAGTCCCGGGGGGGCCGTCTACGAGCAGTACTTC CASSPGGAVYEQYF 14 - TRBJ2-7 TRBV6-6 TRBD2
TGTGCCAGCACGGGACTAGTTGTGGTCACAGATACGCAGTATTTT CASTGLVVVTDTQYF 15 - TRBJ2-3 TRBV2 TRBD2
TGTGCCAGCAGCTTAGAAGGTATGGGCAATCAGCCCCAGCATTTT CASSLEGMGNQPQHF 15 few TRBJ1-5 TRBV11-2 -
TGTGCCAGCAGCCCTTATCAAGAGACCCAGTACTTC CASSPYQETQYF 12 - TRBJ2-5 TRBV14 -
TGTGCCAGCGGCTGGACGAACACTGAAGCTTTCTTT CASGWTNTEAFF 12 - TRBJ1-1 TRBV2 -
TGTGCCAGCAGGTACGATTCTCCCGCATACGAGCAGTACTTC CASRYDSPAYEQYF 14 - TRBJ2-7 TRBV2 -
TGTGCCAGCAGTTATAGTAGTTCTTGGGGAGATGGCTACACCTTC CASSYSSSWGDGYTF 15 few TRBJ1-2 TRBV6-5 -
TGTGCCAGCAGCTCTCTCTCCGAGCAGTTCTTC CASSSLSEQFF 11 - TRBJ2-1 TRBV5-4 -
TGTGCCAGCAGTTCCACGGGGGAGACCCAGTACTTC CASSSTGETQYF 12 - TRBJ2-5 TRBV27 -
TGTGCCAGCAGTTTAAAGTGGGCAGGGGAGGTTGAAAAACTGTTTTTT CASSLKWAGEVEKLFF 16 - TRBJ1-4 TRBV27 -
TGCGCCAGCAGCCCCGGGACAGGGCCCTACGAGCAGTACTTC CASSPGTGPYEQYF 14 - TRBJ2-7 TRBV5-1 TRBD1
TGCAGCGTCGGTACGACAGGGCGCGGGGACACTGAAGCTTTCTTT CSVGTTGRGDTEAFF 15 - TRBJ1-1 TRBV29-1 TRBD1
TGTGCCAGCAGGGTGGACAAGGCTGGAAACACCATATATTTT CASRVDKAGNTIYF 14 - TRBJ1-3 TRBV2 -
TGTGCCAGCAGTTTATCACCGGACAGGGGTCAAGAGACCCAGTACTTC CASSLSPDRGQETQYF 16 - TRBJ2-5 TRBV27 TRBD1
TGTGCCAGTAGTACCCTAGCGTCGACCCAGTACTTC CASSTLASTQYF 12 once TRBJ2-5 TRBV19 -
TGTGCCAGTAGTATAGACATACCGGGACAGGAAAACTATGGCTACACCTTC CASSIDIPGQENYGYTF 17 - TRBJ1-2 TRBV19 TRBD1
TGCAGCGTTGAACGGAACACTGAAGCTTTCTTT CSVERNTEAFF 11 - TRBJ1-1 TRBV29-1 -
TGTGCCAGCGTAGGCGGTTGGGATAATTCACCCCTCCACTTT CASVGGWDNSPLHF 14 few TRBJ1-6 TRBV6-1 -
TGTGCCAGCAGCTTAGTAGCTAACACTGAAGCTTTCTTT CASSLVANTEAFF 13 - TRBJ1-1 TRBV7-9 -
TGCGCCAGCAGCTTGGCCAGGGGCCTGGATGAAAAACTGTTTTTT CASSLARGLDEKLFF 15 once TRBJ1-4 TRBV5-1 -
TGTGCCAGCAGCTTAAGCACGGCGTCATATGGCTACACCTTC CASSLSTASYGYTF 14 - TRBJ1-2 TRBV7-9 -
TGTGCCTGGAGTGAGGGTTCACCCCTCCACTTT CAWSEGSPLHF 11 - TRBJ1-6 TRBV30 -
TGCGCCAGCGCCCAGACCACCGGGGAGCTGTTTTTT CASAQTTGELFF 12 - TRBJ2-2 TRBV5-1 -
TGTGCCAGCAGCTTCCCGGGACAGTACAATGAGCAGTTCTTC CASSFPGQYNEQFF 14 once TRBJ2-1 TRBV11-2 TRBD1
TGTGCCAGCAGCTTTCTAGTGAATGAGCAGTTCTTC CASSFLVNEQFF 12 - TRBJ2-1 TRBV7-9 -
TGCGCCAGCTCACGACAGGGAGCTAATGAAAAACTGTTTTTT CASSRQGANEKLFF 14 - TRBJ1-4 TRBV10-2 TRBD1
TGTGCCAGCAGCTTAGGACACTCCGGGGCCAACGTCCTGACTTTC CASSLGHSGANVLTF 15 - TRBJ2-6 TRBV11-3 -
TGCAGCGTTGAATTATGGGACCCCTGGGCTGGGGCCAACGTCCTGACTTTC CSVELWDPWAGANVLTF 17 - TRBJ2-6 TRBV29-1 -
TGTGCCAGTAGTATTGAGATGCGGGGTGAGCAGTTCTTC CASSIEMRGEQFF 13 few TRBJ2-1 TRBV19 -
TGTGCCAGCAGGCCCCGGGGGGCAGCTAATGAAAAACTGTTTTTT CASRPRGAANEKLFF 15 - TRBJ1-4 TRBV27 -
TGTGCCAGCAGTCACGAGCGGGGGGGCGCCAAAAACATTCAGTACTTC CASSHERGGAKNIQYF 16 once TRBJ2-4 TRBV6-9 TRBD2
TGCGCCAGCAGCACCACGGACATTGGGCACAATGAGCAGTTCTTC CASSTTDIGHNEQFF 15 - TRBJ2-1 TRBV5-1 -
TGTGCTAGTGCCCTCCAGGGCGGCACTGAAGCTTTCTTT CASALQGGTEAFF 13 - TRBJ1-1 TRBV12-5 -
TGTGCCAGCAGAGACCCGGGACTAGCGGATTCTAAGGGGGAGACCCAGTACTTC CASRDPGLADSKGETQYF 18 - TRBJ2-5 TRBV2 TRBD2
TGTGCCAGCAGCTTAGCAGGGCTCACTGAAGCTTTCTTT CASSLAGLTEAFF 13 - TRBJ1-1 TRBV7-9 -
TGCGCCAGCAGCGGGCCGACTAGCGGGGGGCCGGGCACCTACGAGCAGTACTTC CASSGPTSGGPGTYEQYF 18 - TRBJ2-7 TRBV5-1 TRBD2
TGCGCCAGCAGCCCGGGACTAGCGGGGGGCTTTACCGGGGAGCTGTTTTTT CASSPGLAGGFTGELFF 17 - TRBJ2-2 TRBV5-1 TRBD2
TGTGCCAGCAGGACGCAGACTCGGAACACTGAAGCTTTCTTT CASRTQTRNTEAFF 14 - TRBJ1-1 TRBV5-8 -